The rows below give T cell receptor beta chains drawn from one sample of a study of CD8+ T cells in alopecia areata. The protocol was immunoSEQ multiplex PCR, while the TCRdb copy is restricted to in-frame clones and leaves out a portion. The table lists some 95,000 clones, 35% to 45% of them singletons. Sequencing used CD4+ T cells sorted from blood. The receptors come from a human donor with alopecia areata. Both conserved end residues are part of each CDR3.

v_call	j_call	cdr3_length	cdr3_aa
TRBV9	TRBJ2-6	18	CASSVLPAGSLGANVLTF
TRBV29-1	TRBJ2-1	19	CSVEGGQGISGRWSSEQFF
TRBV7-9	TRBJ2-3	16	CASSLHGTGGTDTQYF
TRBV5-1	TRBJ2-7	15	CASSLEPGGPSEQYF
TRBV7-2	TRBJ2-6	14	CASSRTSGANVLTF
TRBV30	TRBJ2-2	14	CAWMVGTSVGELFF
TRBV30	TRBJ2-5	11	CAWSVAETQYF
TRBV6-5	TRBJ2-7	14	CASSYSDRVSEQYF
TRBV30	TRBJ1-5	15	CAWSVGGMGFAAQHF
TRBV27	TRBJ2-5	12	CASRDRGGTQYF
TRBV6-5	TRBJ1-2	13	CASRQDGDYGYTF
TRBV27	TRBJ1-2	16	CASRFCAARVLWGYTF
TRBV7-9	TRBJ2-1	11	CASSLAVGQFF
TRBV29-1	TRBJ2-7	13	CSVEDVLSYEQYF
TRBV7-6	TRBJ2-1	12	CASSQDSHEQFF
TRBV28	TRBJ1-2	12	CASATGAYGYTF
TRBV29-1	TRBJ1-1	14	CSVTSGRVTTEAFF
TRBV25-1	TRBJ1-2	13	CASSATGNYGYTF
TRBV27	TRBJ2-7	12	CASTGSSYEQYF
TRBV29-1	TRBJ2-7	12	CSVNDFPGEQYF
TRBV5-1	TRBJ1-6	14	CASSPGQGSSPLHF
TRBV14	TRBJ2-7	13	CASSRSTAYEQYF
TRBV6-1	TRBJ2-3	10	CASNQDTQYF
TRBV5-1	TRBJ2-5	15	CASSFNRAKRETQYF
TRBV28	TRBJ1-5	14	CASTLGVSNQPQHF
TRBV11-2	TRBJ2-7	15	CASSPRTSGAYEQYF
TRBV11-2	TRBJ2-1	14	CASNPGPGNHEQFF
TRBV29-1	TRBJ2-1	13	CSGASWGYNEQFF
TRBV9	TRBJ2-2	13	CASSAKATGELFF
TRBV6-6	TRBJ2-3	10	CATKGDTQYF
TRBV29-1	TRBJ2-5	14	CSALGRGTQETQYF
TRBV29-1	TRBJ2-5	12	CSVGVSQETQYF
TRBV29-1	TRBJ2-5	13	CSVESRVGETQYF
TRBV30	TRBJ1-2	13	CAYTGQGTYRYTF
TRBV15	TRBJ2-1	12	CATSRVYNEQFF
TRBV7-2	TRBJ2-7	12	CASSPGRYEQYF
TRBV29-1	TRBJ2-1	13	CSVSSGGFEEQFF
TRBV5-1	TRBJ2-3	15	CASSLYRGGTDTQYF
TRBV29-1	TRBJ2-7	10	CSVRIHEQYF
TRBV7-8	TRBJ2-2	15	CASSTPAARTGELFF
TRBV29-1	TRBJ2-3	13	CSLGGPRSDTQYF
TRBV28	TRBJ2-6	14	CAAMGYSGANVLTF
TRBV30	TRBJ2-3	14	CAGRRALSTDTQYF
TRBV28	TRBJ1-5	15	CASSPVTGANQPQHF
TRBV7-9	TRBJ2-7	14	CASSLRDEIYEQYF
TRBV29-1	TRBJ2-3	13	CSSGGWRTDTQYF
TRBV9	TRBJ1-5	15	CASSPDRGSNQPQHF
TRBV7-2	TRBJ2-2	16	CASSLRLAEDTGELFF
TRBV29-1	TRBJ2-7	14	CSVELLAGGSEQYF
TRBV30	TRBJ2-1	18	CAWSVQRAGGRSYNEQFF
TRBV9	TRBJ1-2	12	CASRGGNYGYTF
TRBV5-1	TRBJ2-7	13	CASSFQGNYEQYF
TRBV29-1	TRBJ2-3	14	CSVEEQAHTDTQYF
TRBV29-1	TRBJ1-2	12	CSVELGSYGYTF